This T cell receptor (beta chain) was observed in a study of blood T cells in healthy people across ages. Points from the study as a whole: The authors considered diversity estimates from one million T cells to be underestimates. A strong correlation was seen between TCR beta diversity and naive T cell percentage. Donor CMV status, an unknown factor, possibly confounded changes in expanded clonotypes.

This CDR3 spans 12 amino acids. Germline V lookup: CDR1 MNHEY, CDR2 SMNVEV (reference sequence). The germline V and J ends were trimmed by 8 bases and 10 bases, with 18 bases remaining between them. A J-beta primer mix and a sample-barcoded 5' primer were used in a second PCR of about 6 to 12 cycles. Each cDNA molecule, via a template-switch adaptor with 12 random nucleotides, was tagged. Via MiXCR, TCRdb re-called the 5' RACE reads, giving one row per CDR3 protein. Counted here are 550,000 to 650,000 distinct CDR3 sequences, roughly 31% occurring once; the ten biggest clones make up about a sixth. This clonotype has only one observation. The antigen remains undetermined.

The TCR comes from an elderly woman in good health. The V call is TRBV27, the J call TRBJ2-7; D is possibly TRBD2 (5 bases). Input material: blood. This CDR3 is CASRRRVGDQYF. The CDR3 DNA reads TGTGCCAGCCGGCGGCGGGTAGGAGATCAGTACTTC.